This TCR beta chain was found in a study of cytomegalovirus exposure and HLA in healthy donors. To note about this clone: Its antigen is unknown.

Primers included in the PCR were 60 Vbeta and 13 Jbeta primers. Some clones are missing from TCRdb's copy, which holds only in-frame ones; the method was immunoSEQ multiplex PCR. Of 200,000 to 300,000 clones detected, roughly 82% appear once; the ten largest clones hold 5.4%. Whole-study findings and limits: A later analysis linked a missense variant in DCLRE1C to the trimming of TCR beta V and J genes.

This receptor was obtained from a woman aged 40 to 55 in good health and CMV-seropositive. The sequencing sample was made of PBMCs.

CDR3 loop: CASSEDRSSGNTIYF. The DNA for the CDR3 is TGTGCCAGCAGTGAAGATCGTTCCTCTGGAAACACCATATATTTT. The chain employs TRBV6-1 and TRBJ1-3; D not certain. Germline-derived CDR1 and CDR2 are MNHNS and SASEGT. The CDR3 covers 15 residues. Trimming took off 1 base at V and 0 bases at J, with 7 bases between the two ends.